Here is one TCR beta chain with its context. Its target is unknown. The time point denotes: patch test 3, about 24 weeks after DPC sensitization. Treatment specified: therapeutic diphenylcyclopropenone sensitization with weekly scalp DPC. Those who donated were patients with alopecia, 18 to 70 years of age, and suitable for DPC. CDR1 is MGHRA and CDR2 is YSYEKL in the germline V gene. Deletions cut 5 bases from V and 4 bases from J, with 11 bases between. CDR3 size: 13 residues. This record belongs to a study of human T cells and chemical hapten exposure. Study results and limitations: Large CDR3 similarity clusters arose significantly more often from expanded TCRs than from controls.

One entry per CDR3 protein results from TCRdb running MiXCR on the RACE reads. The table includes about 160,000 distinct CDR3 sequences, approximately 30% detected once. Sequenced material: whole blood, taken in connection with sensitization to the hapten diphenylcyclopropenone (DPC). The chain carries TRBV4-1 and TRBJ1-1; D is possibly TRBD1 (5 bases). The TCR was taken from a woman younger than 30 with alopecia areata. Some clones in this sample may be carry-over from other donors' samples. The CDR3 spells CASSVLRGTEAFF. DNA for the CDR3: TGCGCCAGCAGCGTTCTTAGGGGCACTGAAGCTTTCTTT.